This TCR beta chain was recovered during a study of post-analysis software for immune sequencing data (dated by TCRdb to between 2014 and 2017). About the investigation overall: Recorded disease courses included relapsing-remitting, secondary progressive and progressive-relapsing multiple sclerosis, with some patients lacking subtype annotation. The patient repertoires were set against under 13 previously published healthy control repertoires from donors whose ages ranged from roughly 6 to 26 years. A subset of samples was prepared in parallel using single-end sample barcoding, then pooled and co-amplified after Illumina adapter ligation. Overall study outcomes, separate from this receptor: Compared with controls, multiple sclerosis patients had significantly lower normalized Chao1 diversity, a finding suggesting substantial peripheral T-cell clonal expansion. The control group was slightly older than the multiple sclerosis patient group. Direct clustering with F measure showed strong co-clustering of samples prepared in the same batch, prompting a batch-effect correction. Roughly 5 TRBV segments, including TRBV5-6, TRBV5-1 and TRBV20-1, were significantly more frequent in patients than controls.

CDR1 SGHTA and CDR2 FQGNSA are derived from the germline V gene. V was cut back by 5 bases and J by 1 base, leaving a gap of 27 bases between them. The CDR3 is 20 amino acids long, termini counted. Only the CDR3 DNA is retained, 60 bases long and in frame from the first base. This clonotype came up once. No antigen is known for it. No conserved phenylalanine or tryptophan ends this CDR3, so it is likely a read error. TCR beta repertoires were profiled from peripheral blood of over 10 young patients with multiple sclerosis to demonstrate the VDJtools post-analysis software. Multiple sclerosis patients were children and adolescents aged roughly 6 to 16 years. To prepare the library, PCR was applied. The reads were generated on an Illumina HiSeq 2500. To reduce PCR and sequencing biases, unique molecular identifiers were incorporated into the TCR beta cDNA libraries. Roughly 500,000 cDNA molecules were obtained per 1 to 10 million input T cells, so each molecule approximated one T cell. The patient libraries were prepared and sequenced using the same protocol as the earlier healthy control dataset. Samples belonging to the same batch were prepared together, multiplexed and sequenced on a shared HiSeq lane. The source study handled its data this way. MIGEC was used to process the raw barcoded reads, and molecular identifier groups with only a single read were discarded before consensus assembly and CDR3 extraction. Clonotype tables were post-analysed with VDJtools, normalizing diversity by down-sampling all datasets to the smallest sample size. Repertoire overlap clustering matched CDR3 amino acid but not nucleotide sequences to correct batch-related cross-sample contamination. The public reads were reanalyzed by TCRdb: fastp trimming at Q25, MiXCR alignment, in-frame beta chains only. Records with the same CDR3 protein are collapsed into one entry carrying the most frequent genes and DNA. These V and J calls are TCRdb output, not the study's own analysis. The sample profile shows hundreds of thousands of distinct CDR3 sequences; roughly 27% of them were found once. The ten top clones hold more than 0.45% of the sample.

This chain joins TRBV7-2 to TRBJ2-1; a tentative D call is TRBD1 (6 bases match). The sequenced sample consisted of blood. This sequence originates from a girl aged 5-17 years with multiple sclerosis. The CDR3 reads as follows: CASSRPRPSQGRTSYNEQFS. The DNA sequence follows: TGTGCCAGCAGCCGGCCCCGACCCTCACAGGGCCGCACATCCTACAATGAGCAGTTCTCC.